This entry concerns a single T cell receptor (beta chain). Its antigen target is currently unknown. No base-level quality is on record; no much larger clone is a single base apart. CD4+ T cells from unexposed donors were collected before the COVID-19 pandemic (2011-2018). To separate naive from memory CD4+ T cells, cryopreserved PBMCs first underwent CD4 enrichment and then EasySep naive CD4+ T cell enrichment. Leukapheresis product for the unexposed donors was bought commercially. PBMCs were isolated from leukapheresis product or whole blood by Ficoll-Paque PLUS gradient centrifugation. PBMCs were either used fresh in the expansion assay or cryopreserved at -140 degrees C. The QIAamp Micro DNA Kit was used to extract genomic DNA from the CD4+ T cells. This sample was included in a study of CD4 T cells in relation to SARS-CoV-2 and coronaviruses (dated by TCRdb to the early 2020s). The study in broad terms: Using patient-derived lymphoblastoid cell lines, the shared crossreactive spike epitopes were mapped to their HLA restriction. At the level of individual TCR clonotypes, the study measured memory CD4+ T cell crossreactivity between SARS-CoV-2 spike protein and common cold coronavirus spike proteins. The Adaptive Biotechnologies TCR-sequencing kit was used to sequence samples from a few pre-COVID donors and the naive versus memory experiments, whereas other data were Illumina-based. For other donors in the study, expansion assays were sequenced with a different, Illumina-based TCR-beta assay. Broad study findings and their caveats: Crossreactivity analysis was centred on spike protein, so crossreactivity against other viral proteins was not assessed. Sequencing naive versus memory cells indicated that the assay picks up memory recall responses, not primary responses primed during culture. Because no donor provided both pre-pandemic and post-infection samples, tracing the source of pre-existing responses was limited. Small numbers of patients and of tested TCRs were a limitation of the study. Memory CD4+ clonotypes crossrecognizing SARS-CoV-2 and at least one common cold coronavirus spike were found in approximately 60% of donors. Crossreactive clones showed significantly weaker SARS-CoV-2-driven expansion than monoreactive clones, consistent with antigenic imprinting.

Its CDR3 holds 16 amino acids, cysteine through phenylalanine. CDR3 DNA is the only sequence kept; it has 48 bases, read in frame from the first base. Deep-resolution immunoSEQ TCR-beta sequencing was performed on DNA from uncultured naive and memory CD4+ T cells. The study's processing was this. During preprocessing, nonproductive sequences were discarded, as were any CDR3s that did not begin with C, did not end with F or W, or were shorter than 7 amino acids. Cultured and uncultured naive and memory CD4+ repertoires were searched for previously identified spike- and CEF-reactive CDR3s. CDR3 homology was measured as pairwise Levenshtein distance, computed with the stringdist R package after trimming three terminal residues from each end. This immuneACCESS table, as held by TCRdb, lists in-frame sequences with V and J called but not all clones. Of the missing ones, under half trace to an unresolved V gene in checked studies; the others have no known cause. V and J calls and clone size come straight from that table; D and trimming were deduced from the DNA. The sample contains about 68,000 clones, over 85% of them found a single time. Approximately 0.25% of the sample rests with the top ten.

The sequence was obtained from a human donor in good health. The sequence is built from TRBV1 and TRBJ1-5. TRBV1 constitutes a pseudogene. Sequencing used naive CD4+ T cells from PBMCs. The cell subset or site tag for this specimen amounts to: naive CD4+ T cells isolated by negative enrichment. The CDR3 in this case is CTSSQGVGISNQPQHF. The sequenced DNA: TGCACCAGCAGCCAAGGGGTAGGGATTAGCAATCAGCCCCAGCATTTT.